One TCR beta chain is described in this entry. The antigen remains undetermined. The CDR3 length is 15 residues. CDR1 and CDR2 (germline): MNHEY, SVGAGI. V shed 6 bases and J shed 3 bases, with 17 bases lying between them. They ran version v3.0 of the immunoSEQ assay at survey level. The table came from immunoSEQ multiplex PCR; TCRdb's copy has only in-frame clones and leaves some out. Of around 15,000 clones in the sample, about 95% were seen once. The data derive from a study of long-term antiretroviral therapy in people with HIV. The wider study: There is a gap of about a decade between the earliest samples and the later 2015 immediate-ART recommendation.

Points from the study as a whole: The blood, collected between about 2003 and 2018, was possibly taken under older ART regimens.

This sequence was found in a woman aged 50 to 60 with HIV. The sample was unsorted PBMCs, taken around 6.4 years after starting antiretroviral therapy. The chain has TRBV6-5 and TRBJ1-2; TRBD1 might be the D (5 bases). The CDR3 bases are TGTGCCAGCAGGCCCCTAACCGGGGGAGACTATGGCTACACCTTC. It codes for CASRPLTGGDYGYTF.